This is a list of T cell receptor beta chains from one sample in a study of shared clonotypes between healthy human individuals. TCRdb keeps only in-frame clones here, not all; method: immunoSEQ multiplex PCR. The sample yields 450,000 to 550,000 clones, approximately 79% seen once. Sample: PBMCs. Every receptor here comes from a woman aged 40 to 50 in good health. Some clones in this sample may be carry-over from other donors' samples. Each CDR3 is given with its conserved first and last residue. A D gene is named only where the DNA matches it firmly. Clone size is shown for a subset of rows, as once, few, many or a class of expanded clone.

d_call j_call clone_size v_call cdr3_aa cdr3_nt
TRBD2 TRBJ2-5 NA TRBV29-1 CSVGTSGGQETQYF TGCAGCGTCGGGACTAGCGGGGGACAAGAGACCCAGTACTTC
NA TRBJ2-7 NA TRBV5-5 CASSLSTEYYEQYF TGTGCCAGCAGCTTGTCCACTGAGTACTACGAGCAGTACTTC
NA TRBJ2-7 NA TRBV27 CASGAGTSYEQYF TGTGCCAGCGGGGCCGGAACTTCCTACGAGCAGTACTTC
NA TRBJ2-3 NA TRBV4-3 CASSQDHGRDTQYF TGCGCCAGCAGCCAGGATCATGGTCGAGATACGCAGTATTTT
NA TRBJ2-2 NA TRBV6-5 CASSYTVSGELFF TGTGCCAGCAGTTATACGGTTTCCGGGGAGCTGTTTTTT
NA TRBJ2-3 NA TRBV7-3 CASSQPGYTDTQYF TGTGCCAGCAGCCAGCCGGGTTACACAGATACGCAGTATTTT
NA TRBJ1-2 NA TRBV23-1 CASSQVAHPRGGYTF TGCGCCAGCAGTCAAGTCGCCCACCCGCGAGGTGGCTACACCTTC
TRBD1 TRBJ2-7 few TRBV27 CASSSGTAFSYEQYF TGTGCCAGCAGTTCGGGGACAGCTTTTTCCTACGAGCAGTACTTC
TRBD2 TRBJ2-1 NA TRBV11-2 CASSLGTGTNLGEQFF TGTGCCAGCAGCTTAGGGACCGGGACTAATCTAGGCGAGCAGTTCTTC
TRBD1 TRBJ2-5 NA TRBV7-9 CASSPRDRGLTETQYF TGTGCCAGCAGCCCCCGGGACAGGGGGCTTACGGAGACCCAGTACTTC
NA TRBJ1-4 NA TRBV30 CAGSKASGEKLFF TGTGCCGGGTCCAAGGCCAGTGGTGAAAAACTGTTTTTT
NA TRBJ2-1 NA TRBV6-4 CASSASGVLNEQFF TGTGCCAGCAGTGCTTCGGGAGTTCTCAATGAGCAGTTCTTC
NA TRBJ2-2 NA TRBV11-3 CASSTQSGYAGELFF TGTGCCAGCAGCACCCAGAGCGGGTACGCCGGGGAGCTGTTTTTT
TRBD1 TRBJ1-1 NA TRBV5-4 CASSQKQGTNTEAFF TGTGCCAGCAGCCAAAAACAGGGGACGAACACTGAAGCTTTCTTT
NA TRBJ2-3 NA TRBV4-3 CASSQARHHSDTQYF TGCGCCAGCAGCCAAGCCCGCCACCATTCAGATACGCAGTATTTT
NA TRBJ2-7 NA TRBV5-1 CANRFTSYEQYF TGCGCCAATCGGTTTACCTCCTACGAGCAGTACTTC
NA TRBJ1-4 NA TRBV27 CASSLSPVGLNEKLFF TGTGCCAGCAGTTTATCGCCGGTCGGCCTTAATGAAAAACTGTTTTTT
TRBD1 TRBJ2-7 NA TRBV7-9 CASSRTGGEQYF TGTGCCAGCAGCAGGACAGGAGGCGAGCAGTACTTC
NA TRBJ2-7 NA TRBV14 CASSQDRPEKQYF TGTGCCAGCAGCCAAGATCGCCCGGAAAAGCAGTACTTC
TRBD2 TRBJ2-1 NA TRBV4-3 CASSQETSGRTLDEQFF TGCGCCAGCAGCCAAGAAACTAGCGGGAGGACATTAGATGAGCAGTTCTTC
NA TRBJ1-1 few TRBV5-1 CASSLVPAGLNTEAFF TGCGCCAGCAGCTTGGTACCGGCAGGGTTGAACACTGAAGCTTTCTTT
TRBD2 TRBJ2-1 NA TRBV6-5 CASSPGLAGGSEQFF TGTGCCAGCAGCCCCGGACTAGCGGGAGGCAGTGAGCAGTTCTTC
NA TRBJ2-5 NA TRBV6-1 CASSEVGETQYF TGTGCCAGCAGTGAGGTTGGAGAGACCCAGTACTTC
TRBD1 TRBJ1-1 NA TRBV5-6 CASSPGTGRMNTEAFF TGTGCCAGCAGCCCCGGGACAGGGAGAATGAACACTGAAGCTTTCTTT
NA TRBJ2-3 NA TRBV5-6 CASSFSGTATSTTDTQYF TGTGCCAGCAGCTTCTCGGGGACAGCGACTAGCACCACAGATACGCAGTATTTT
TRBD1 TRBJ2-1 NA TRBV4-3 CASSQDSGGYNEQFF TGCGCCAGCAGCCAAGATTCAGGGGGCTACAATGAGCAGTTCTTC
NA TRBJ2-5 NA TRBV15 CATSRDPGPQETQYF TGTGCCACCAGCAGAGATCCCGGGCCCCAAGAGACCCAGTACTTC
TRBD2 TRBJ2-1 NA TRBV11-2 CASSYRVSGRATEQFF TGTGCCAGCAGCTATCGCGTTAGCGGGAGGGCCACTGAGCAGTTCTTC
NA TRBJ2-5 NA TRBV28 CASSSLSSPKGPEETQYF TGTGCCAGCAGTTCCCTCTCCTCCCCCAAGGGTCCTGAAGAGACCCAGTACTTC
TRBD1 TRBJ1-5 NA TRBV6-1 CASREAPTGGNQPQHF TGTGCCAGCAGAGAAGCCCCAACAGGGGGGAATCAGCCCCAGCATTTT
TRBD1 TRBJ1-2 NA TRBV30 CAWSKGTELGGYTF TGTGCCTGGAGTAAAGGGACAGAACTGGGTGGCTACACCTTC
NA TRBJ2-3 once TRBV18 CASSPGSGERDTQYF TGTGCCAGCTCACCGGGTAGTGGGGAACGCGATACGCAGTATTTT
NA TRBJ2-7 NA TRBV5-1 CASSLVRDEQYF TGCGCCAGCAGCTTGGTCAGGGACGAGCAGTACTTC
TRBD1 TRBJ2-1 NA TRBV5-6 CASSLSPGGYNEQFF TGTGCCAGCAGCTTGTCGCCAGGGGGATACAATGAGCAGTTCTTC
TRBD1 TRBJ2-1 few TRBV5-1 CASSLDRGEFNEQFF TGCGCCAGCAGTTTAGACAGGGGGGAATTCAATGAGCAGTTCTTC
NA TRBJ2-1 NA TRBV7-3 CASSKRGSYNEQFF TGTGCCAGCAGTAAGAGGGGCTCCTACAATGAGCAGTTCTTC
TRBD2 TRBJ2-1 NA TRBV7-2 CASSLSRTSGNPRGEQFF TGTGCCAGCAGCTTATCTAGGACTAGCGGGAACCCCAGGGGGGAGCAGTTCTTC
NA TRBJ2-2 NA TRBV27 CASRSVGTGELFF TGTGCCAGCAGGAGCGTGGGTACCGGGGAGCTGTTTTTT
NA TRBJ2-7 NA TRBV6-1 CASSEPWPSSYEQYF TGTGCCAGCAGTGAACCCTGGCCCAGCTCCTACGAGCAGTACTTC
NA TRBJ2-1 NA TRBV9 CASSPFGSYNEQFF TGTGCCAGCAGCCCCTTCGGGAGCTACAATGAGCAGTTCTTC
TRBD1 TRBJ1-4 NA TRBV25-1 CASSEPGTGHRKLFF TGTGCCAGCAGTGAACCCGGGACAGGGCATCGTAAACTGTTTTTT
TRBD2 TRBJ2-1 NA TRBV29-1 CSVEASGRAYNEQFF TGCAGCGTGGAGGCTAGCGGGAGGGCCTACAATGAGCAGTTCTTC
NA TRBJ1-3 NA TRBV7-8 CASSFRDTTMGNTIYF TGTGCCAGCAGCTTTCGGGACACGACTATGGGAAACACCATATATTTT
NA TRBJ2-1 NA TRBV15 CATSRDLTVSYNEQFF TGTGCCACCAGCAGGGACTTGACCGTCTCCTACAATGAGCAGTTCTTC